This TCR beta chain derives from a study of T cells in Graves' hyperthyroidism and ophthalmopathy (dated by TCRdb to between 2019 and 2020). Background for the entire study: Peripheral blood samples were taken at the time of initial diagnosis, prior to any treatment. A discovery cohort of 95 to 100 patients, roughly 45 with Graves' ophthalmopathy and 55 to 65 with stable Graves' hyperthyroidism, was used to find distinguishing TCR V-J signatures. An independent validation cohort of around 19 hyperthyroidism patients and some 15 patients who later progressed to ophthalmopathy tested prospective prediction of ophthalmopathy. For training and testing, the 100 or so patients in the discovery cohort were randomly divided in a 7:3 ratio. In addition, the study compared T-cell repertoires in thyroid tissue and in blood from about 6 Graves' hyperthyroidism patients. Following sampling, methimazole starting at 30 mg daily was given to hyperthyroidism patients, and high-dose intravenous methylprednisolone was given to ophthalmopathy patients. The paper describes TCR Vbeta CDR3 sequencing of 130 to 150 peripheral blood samples, made up of about 41 ophthalmopathy patients, 70 to 80 hyperthyroidism patients and roughly 17 progressor patients.

Stable Graves' hyperthyroidism was defined as the absence of progression to ophthalmopathy over 18 months of follow-up. The hyperthyroidism patients were between 18 and 65 years old and newly diagnosed, with a disease duration of less than 2 months. Any patient with an uncontrolled infection, another autoimmune disease, pregnancy or lactation was excluded. Diagnoses were based on clinical symptoms, serum thyroxine and TRAb, thyroid ultrasound and orbital computed tomography. PBMCs were isolated from around 10 ml of fresh peripheral blood by Ficoll-Paque density gradient centrifugation. Total RNA was extracted with Trizol reagent, and quality was checked on an Agilent 2100 Bioanalyzer. From a lookup of the germline V gene, CDR1 and CDR2 are SGHAT and FQNNGV. Including the terminal cysteine and phenylalanine, the CDR3 comprises 14 residues. Of the read, only the CDR3 DNA is kept; its 42 bases are in frame from base 1.

This clonotype was counted a few times. This receptor's antigen is unknown. Mismatch with germline at one junction end may stem from a read error. Amplification of TCR beta CDR3 regions was carried out from RNA transcripts. The first round of RT-PCR for the TCR CDR3 was performed with the HTBI primer set and the Qiagen OneStep RT-PCR kit. A second multiplex PCR round built the libraries, followed by size selection and purification. Paired-end sequencing of the libraries was performed with 100 bp reads on an Illumina HiSeq2000. As for the authors' bioinformatics: SOAPnuke was used to process the raw data, with reads discarded if the reads contained adapters or uncalled bases, had a mean Phred below 15, or lacked an exact constant-primer or identifier match. High-quality paired reads were merged with COPE v1.2.5, and unique nucleotide sequences were defined as clonotypes. Clonotypes were aligned to IMGT TRBV, TRBD and TRBJ reference segments using MiTCR v1.1. The analysis was restricted to V-J combinations with a frequency above 0.0001, which together covered over 99% of the repertoires. The TCS score was defined as F50 (clonal expansion) divided by E x V (chaos), with BLOSUM62-based TCRdist calculated between CDR3 peptides within each V-J. Welch's t-statistics and random forest reduced 514 V-J features to 13, which were used in a naive Bayes classifier (R e1071). TCRdb trimmed public reads at Q25 via fastp, called clones via MiXCR and kept in-frame beta chains. Each CDR3 protein appears once, grouped with its most common genes and DNA. The V and J calls shown here were made by TCRdb, not taken from the authors' results. For this sample the table gives about 570,000 distinct CDR3 sequences, of which around 15% were detected only once. The ten largest clones take up 14% of the sample.

On the study overall, not on this receptor specifically: In cross-validation, a model built on a 13 V-J signature told ophthalmopathy apart from stable hyperthyroidism with 87.88% sensitivity and roughly 83% specificity, and in testing the same model reached 80%/75%. During validation, the model predicted progression to ophthalmopathy a median of around 6 months ahead of onset, with more than 55% sensitivity and around 72% specificity. No statistical method was used to fix the sample size in advance, and group allocation was not hidden from the investigators. Blood samples also contained most of the expanded thyroid clonotypes (frequency above 0.001), which suggests that blood repertoires may reflect thyroid immune responses.

The sequence was collected from a woman in her thirties or forties with Graves' hyperthyroidism. The chain couples TRBV11-2 to TRBJ1-4, with the identity of the D gene unclear. The sequencing sample was made of blood. Here is the DNA: TGTGTCAGCAGCTTCGAGCCCGGGTCTGAAAAACTGTTTTTT. Its coded protein is CVSSFEPGSEKLFF.